This T cell receptor beta chain was sequenced during a study of tumor and adjacent non-tumor tissue in lung cancer. Overall study context: Aged 31 to 76 years, patients included nine to eleven men and about 5 women with stage I to III disease. Study-level findings and limits: TCR diversity was significantly greater in tumor than normal lung tissue. Tumor TCR diversity, when higher, was linked to shorter survival.

The CDR3 totals 14 residues. Germline-derived CDR1 and CDR2 are SGHNT and YENEEA. About this clonotype itself: The antigen is not known. At one end the junction does not follow the germline gene, possibly because of a read error.

TCRbeta libraries were built with three rounds of nested PCR, modified from ARM-PCR. MiXCR was run by TCRdb on the multiplex PCR reads, yielding one entry per CDR3 protein. The table lists fewer than 130,000 distinct CDR3 sequences, about 80% of them singletons. RNA was extracted from bulk tissue without any cell sorting. Between August and November 2014, newly diagnosed, chemotherapy-naive lung cancer patients underwent thoracic surgery in China. This receptor was taken from a man aged 65 to 79 with non-small cell lung cancer. Sequences were obtained from lung tumor tissue. The gene calls are TRBV11-3 and TRBJ2-5; possibly TRBD2 for D (5 bases). CDR3 DNA: TGTGCCAGCAACTTAATAGCGACATCGGAGACCCAGTACTTC. This sequence encodes CASNLIATSETQYF.